Sequencing of this T cell receptor (beta chain) was carried out in a study of blood T cell repertoires in COVID-19. Study information: Samples of COVID-19 (acute and convalescent) were obtained from the United States, Italy and Spain.

TCRdb's copy holds only in-frame clones and misses some; the assay was immunoSEQ multiplex PCR. This table has around 50,000 clones, about 92% appearing once. V was clipped by 6 bases and J by 1 base, with 12 bases between them. Per the germline V gene, CDR1 is SEHNR and CDR2 is FQNEAQ (reference sequence). This CDR3 is 14 amino acids long. The sequencing sample was made of peripheral blood. The chain recombines TRBV7-9 with TRBJ2-5; maybe TRBD2 (5 bases). This sequence originates from a human donor in a cohort sampled during active COVID-19. The CDR3 nucleotides read TGTGCCAGCAGTTCGCCTAGCTTCCAAGAGACCCAGTACTTC. Amino acids: CASSSPSFQETQYF.